A single sample gave rise to the 32 T cell receptor beta chains below, sequenced in a study of cytomegalovirus exposure and HLA in healthy donors. Both 60 Vbeta primers and 13 Jbeta primers went into the PCR. Sequenced by immunoSEQ multiplex PCR; TCRdb stores in-frame clones only, minus some. There are 85,000 to 120,000 clones in the sample; 70% to 80% occur only once, and 2.8% lies in the top ten. The sample taken for sequencing was PBMCs. These receptors all come from a female donor in good health and CMV-seronegative.

The chain has TRBV30 and TRBJ1-3; 8 positions agree with TRBD1. Germline CDR1 GTSNPN, CDR2 SVGIG (reference sequence). The junction had 14 bases not matched to a gene; V was cut back by 4 bases and J by 0 bases. The CDR3 runs 18 residues. Here the CDR3 reads CAWTSDRVSGNSGNTIYF. CDR3 bases: TGTGCCTGGACCTCGGACAGGGTTAGTGGGAACTCTGGAAACACCATATATTTT.

V gene TRBV18 combines with J gene TRBJ2-1, with a weak D call TRBD2 (6 bases). V gave up 2 bases and J gave up 3 bases, with 17 bases separating them. From germline, CDR1 is KGHSH and CDR2 LQKENI. CDR3 length equals 17 residues. CDR3 bases: TGTGCCAGCTCACCAGCAAACGGGACTCGGGTCTACAATGAGCAGTTCTTC. This encodes CASSPANGTRVYNEQFF.

The chain combines TRBV6-6 with TRBJ2-7, with TRBD2 identical over 13 bases. Germline lookup yields CDR1 MNHNY and CDR2 SVGAGI (reference sequence). The CDR3 spans 16 residues. Trimming removed 2 bases from V and 7 bases from J; junction bases left unmatched: 8. Written as DNA, the CDR3 is TGTGCCAGCAGTTACGTGAGACTAGCGGGAGGTCAAGAGCAGTACTTC. This gives the protein CASSYVRLAGGQEQYF.

V is TRBV6-1 and J is TRBJ2-1; maybe TRBD1 (6 bases). This CDR3 is built from 15 residues. Germline-derived CDR1 and CDR2 are MNHNS and SASEGT. Trimming shortened V by 8 bases and J by 2 bases, and 16 bases separated the two germline ends. The CDR3 coding sequence is TGTGCCAGCTCACCGGGACAAAGCGCCTACAATGAGCAGTTCTTC. Translated, it gives CASSPGQSAYNEQFF.

The genes are TRBV14 and TRBJ1-2; TRBD1 matches at 8 bases. V lost 1 base, J lost 8 bases, and 9 bases stayed unmatched. Germline V gene lookup returns CDR1 SGHDN and CDR2 FVKESK. The CDR3 totals 15 residues. CDR3: CASSQVGAGGIGYTF. The CDR3 DNA reads as TGTGCCAGCAGCCAAGTTGGGGCAGGGGGCATCGGCTACACCTTC.

V is TRBV7-3 and J is TRBJ2-1; 7 positions match TRBD2. Germline CDR1 reads SGHTA; CDR2 reads FQGTGA. The CDR3 consists of 14 residues. Trimming at V came to 6 bases and at J to 1 base, leaving 3 bases not matched to a gene. In nucleotides, the CDR3 is TGTGCCAGCAGTGCTAGCGGTTCCTACAATGAGCAGTTCTTC. Translating it yields CASSASGSYNEQFF.

The J gene is TRBJ1-3, the V gene TRBV13, with D possibly TRBD1 on 6 matching bases. The CDR3 is 16 amino acids. The V end lost 2 bases, the J end lost 4 bases, and 15 bases lay between the germline ends. The V gene's germline CDR1 is PRHDT and CDR2 FYEKMQ (reference sequence). The CDR3 DNA reads as TGTGCCAGCAGCTTATATGGGGGGGGGCTCGGAAACACCATATATTTT. As protein: CASSLYGGGLGNTIYF.

This chain joins TRBV5-8 and TRBJ2-1; 9 bases line up with TRBD2. Looked up from germline, CDR1 is SGHTS and CDR2 is YDEGEE. The CDR3 is made up of 15 amino acids. Germline trimming cut 0 bases from V and 3 bases from J; bases unmatched to any gene: 1. The CDR3: CASSLASGNYNEQFF. CDR3 coding DNA: TGTGCCAGCAGCTTGGCTAGCGGGAACTACAATGAGCAGTTCTTC. The complete variable domain, with remaining parts taken from reference TRBV5-8 and TRBJ2-1, reads EAGVTQSPTHLIKTRGQQATLRCSPISGHTSVYWYQQALGLGLQFLLWYDEGEERNRGNFPPRFSGRQFPNYSSELNVNALELEDSALYLCASSLASGNYNEQFFGPGTRLTVL.

The CDR3 nucleotides read TGTGCCAGCAGCGTAAGGGCGGGAGGGGATCCCTACAATGAGCAGTTCTTC. Residues: CASSVRAGGDPYNEQFF. The genes are TRBV9 and TRBJ2-1; TRBD2 agrees at 9 bases. The CDR3 extends over 17 amino acids. CDR1 and CDR2 from the germline V gene are SGDLS and YYNGEE. V lost 1 base, J lost 2 bases, and 7 bases stayed unmatched.

This chain links TRBV7-8 with TRBJ2-2; perhaps TRBD1 as D (6 bases). Per the germline V gene, CDR1 is SGHVS and CDR2 is FQNEAQ. The CDR3 covers 14 residues. The ends were cut back, 5 bases at V and 8 bases at J, with 15 bases in the middle. CDR3 amino acids: CASSALTGAGELFF. The CDR3 nucleotides read TGTGCCAGCAGCGCACTGACAGGCGCTGGGGAGCTGTTTTTT.

This chain connects TRBV29-1 to TRBJ2-2; 13 bases fit TRBD2. The CDR3 totals 13 residues. J gave up 6 bases and V 7 bases, and 2 bases lay outside the gene matches. Germline-derived CDR1 and CDR2 are SQVTM and ANQGSEA. DNA for the CDR3: TGCAGCGGACTAGCGGGAGGTCCCGGGGAGCTGTTTTTT. Residues: CSGLAGGPGELFF.

The chain recombines TRBV4-1 with TRBJ1-6; 9 positions agree with TRBD1. The CDR3 has 15 amino acids. J lost 7 bases, V lost 4 bases, and 5 bases had no gene match. The germline V gene has CDR1 MGHRA and CDR2 YSYEKL. CDR3 sequence (DNA): TGCGCCAGCAGCCGGGGGACAGGGCGAAATTCACCCCTCCACTTT. This codes for CASSRGTGRNSPLHF.

The chain couples TRBV27 to TRBJ2-7, with 7 bases matching TRBD1. CDR1 is MNHEY, CDR2 SMNVEV, per germline (reference sequence). Germline trimming cut 2 bases from V and 3 bases from J; bases unmatched to any gene: 4. The length of the CDR3 is 14 residues. CDR3 loop: CASSLMRGLYEQYF. The CDR3, as DNA: TGTGCCAGCAGTTTAATGAGGGGGCTCTACGAGCAGTACTTC.

The chain combines TRBV11-2 with TRBJ1-1; TRBD1 agrees at 7 bases. In germline, CDR1 is SGHAT, CDR2 FQNNGV. This CDR3 region has 13 residues. The V gene end was trimmed by 2 bases and the J gene end by 5 bases; junction bases not matched to a gene: 2. The CDR3 nucleotides are TGTGCCAGCAGCTTACAGGGGGTTACTGAAGCTTTCTTT. Translating it yields CASSLQGVTEAFF.

The chain has TRBV5-1 and TRBJ2-1, with 11 nucleotides matching TRBD2. V lost 4 bases to trimming and J lost 3 bases; unmatched junction nucleotides: 6. The CDR3 runs to 16 residues. CDR1 is SGHRS and CDR2 is YFSETQ in the germline V gene. The CDR3 loop reads CASSQPTSGNYNEQFF. CDR3 nucleotides: TGCGCCAGCAGCCAACCGACTAGCGGGAACTACAATGAGCAGTTCTTC. Variable domain in full (rest from reference TRBV5-1 and TRBJ2-1): KAGVTQTPRYLIKTRGQQVTLSCSPISGHRSVSWYQQTPGQGLQFLFEYFSETQRNKGNFPGRFSGRQFSNSRSEMNVSTLELGDSALYLCASSQPTSGNYNEQFFGPGTRLTVL.

CDR3 residues: CASVLAGSYEQYF. Written as DNA, the CDR3 is TGTGCCAGTGTCCTAGCGGGAAGCTACGAGCAGTACTTC. The chain has TRBV2 and TRBJ2-7; 9 nucleotides agree with TRBD2. Germline V gene lookup returns CDR1 SNHLY and CDR2 FYNNEI. The CDR3 runs 13 residues. Trimming at V came to 9 bases and at J to 3 bases, leaving 6 bases not matched to a gene.

V gene TRBV29-1 combines with J gene TRBJ2-7; 8 nucleotides agree with TRBD2. V was clipped by 2 bases and J by 2 bases; unmatched bases: 5. The CDR3 has 14 amino acids. Germline V CDR1 and CDR2: SQVTM, ANQGSEA. In nucleotides, the CDR3 is TGCAGCGTTGAAACCGGGACTAGTCCCTACGAGCAGTACTTC. Protein product: CSVETGTSPYEQYF.

The gene calls are TRBV6-5 and TRBJ2-2; 11 bases are a match to TRBD2. V was pared by 4 bases and J by 5 bases, with 6 bases of the junction left unmatched. CDR3 length: 16 amino acids. The germline CDR1 and CDR2 sequences are MNHEY and SVGAGI. CDR3 amino acids: CASSSWTSGLTGELFF. In DNA, the CDR3 is TGTGCCAGCAGTTCATGGACTAGCGGGTTGACCGGGGAGCTGTTTTTT.

This clone was seen a handful of times. This rearrangement joins TRBV19 to TRBJ2-5; D remains unclear. Gene TRBJ2-7 matches the end of the DNA better, so the J call may be wrong. This CDR3 contains 14 residues. Germline CDR1 reads LNHDA; CDR2 reads SQIVND (reference sequence). CDR3 residues: CASSSQLNSYEQYF. CDR3 DNA: TGTGCCAGTAGTTCACAGTTAAACTCCTACGAGCAGTACTTC.

J is TRBJ1-2 and V is TRBV4-1; TRBD1 matches 8 bases. The V gene end was trimmed by 1 base and the J gene end by 1 base; junction bases not matched to a gene: 5. Germline assignment: CDR1 MGHRA and CDR2 YSYEKL. The CDR3 extends over 16 amino acids. The CDR3 sequence: CASSQGQGIYNYGYTF. CDR3 in DNA: TGCGCCAGCAGCCAAGGACAGGGGATCTATAACTATGGCTACACCTTC.

The chain combines TRBV5-1 with TRBJ2-1; TRBD2 matches 11 bases. CDR3 length: 16 residues. CDR1 and CDR2 (germline): SGHRS, YFSETQ. With 4 bases clipped from V and 3 bases from J, the junction kept 6 bases outside the gene matches. This CDR3 reads CASSAGLAGYYNEQFF. The CDR3 DNA follows: TGCGCCAGCAGCGCTGGACTAGCGGGTTACTACAATGAGCAGTTCTTC. Together with reference TRBV5-1 and TRBJ2-1, the CDR3 gives the full variable domain: KAGVTQTPRYLIKTRGQQVTLSCSPISGHRSVSWYQQTPGQGLQFLFEYFSETQRNKGNFPGRFSGRQFSNSRSEMNVSTLELGDSALYLCASSAGLAGYYNEQFFGPGTRLTVL.

The rearrangement links TRBV6-6 to TRBJ2-2; 11 bases align to TRBD2. Losses at the gene ends were 6 bases for V and 5 bases for J; bases not matched to a gene: 8. The CDR3 length is 16 residues. The germline V gene encodes CDR1 MNHNY and CDR2 SVGAGI (reference sequence). This CDR3 is CASRVSSGRITGELFF. CDR3 sequence (DNA): TGTGCCAGCAGGGTCTCTAGCGGGAGGATTACCGGGGAGCTGTTTTTT.

V usage is TRBV4-1 and J usage is TRBJ1-5; D not certain. Trimming took 1 base from V and 5 from J, leaving 9 bases between them. Germline CDR1 MGHRA, CDR2 YSYEKL. The length of the CDR3 is 14 residues. The chain's CDR3 is CASSQGGGDQPQHF. CDR3 sequence (DNA): TGCGCCAGCAGCCAAGGTGGCGGGGATCAGCCCCAGCATTTT.

V gene TRBV19 combines with J gene TRBJ2-7; TRBD2 is a possible D gene (6 bases). The CDR3 runs 15 residues. The germline V gene has CDR1 LNHDA and CDR2 SQIVND (reference sequence). V shed 0 bases and J shed 4 bases, with 13 bases lying between them. The CDR3 is CASSIDWTKEYEQYF. CDR3 nucleotides: TGTGCCAGTAGTATAGATTGGACTAAAGAGTACGAGCAGTACTTC.

This clone has just a few counts. The V call is TRBV6-1, the J call TRBJ2-7; possibly TRBD2 for D (5 bases). The ends were cut back, 5 bases at V and 1 base at J, with 15 bases in the middle. In germline, CDR1 is MNHNS, CDR2 SASEGT. This CDR3 has 15 amino acids. The DNA for the CDR3 is TGTGCCAGCAGTCCTTCCGGACTGGAATCCTACGAGCAGTACTTC. Its translation: CASSPSGLESYEQYF.

The chain employs TRBV11-3 and TRBJ1-4; tentative D call: TRBD1 (6 bases). This CDR3 has 15 residues. Germline V gene sequence: CDR1 SGHNT, CDR2 YENEEA. With 6 bases removed from V and 5 bases from J, the gap between germline ends came to 16 bases. As DNA, the CDR3 is TGTGCCAGCAGTCGCCAACAGGGTCCAAATGAAAAACTGTTTTTT. As protein: CASSRQQGPNEKLFF.

Notes on this clone: The junction departs from the called germline gene at one end, perhaps through a read error. The V call is TRBV11-3, the J call TRBJ2-2; TRBD2 agrees at 11 bases. The germline V gene has CDR1 SGHNT and CDR2 YENEEA. The CDR3 runs 15 residues. The CDR3 here is CASTLAGGYTGELFF. The CDR3, as DNA: TGTGCCAGCACCTTAGCGGGAGGGTACACCGGGGAGCTGTTTTTT. Complete variable domain (other parts from reference TRBV11-3 and TRBJ2-2): EAGVVQSPRYKIIEKKQPVAFWCNPISGHNTLYWYLQNLGQGPELLIRYENEEAVDDSQLPKDRFSAERLKGVDSTLKIQPAELGDSAVYLCASTLAGGYTGELFFGEGSRLTVL.

The V call is TRBV4-3, the J call TRBJ2-7; TRBD1 agrees at 7 bases. This CDR3 is built from 15 residues. The ends lost 0 bases at V and 0 bases at J; junction bases unmatched: 2. Germline loops: CDR1 LGHNA, CDR2 YSLEER. The CDR3 reads CASSQDGTDSYEQYF. The CDR3 DNA sequence: TGCGCCAGCAGCCAAGATGGGACAGACTCCTACGAGCAGTACTTC.

This rearrangement joins TRBV1 to TRBJ2-5; the table calls TRBD2, which could not be checked here. TRBV1 is recorded as a pseudogene. There are 19 residues in the CDR3. As DNA, the CDR3 is TGCACCAGCAGCCAAAAAGCAAGCCCAGGGACTAGAGGTCGGGAGACCCAGTACTTC. Its translation: CTSSQKASPGTRGRETQYF.

V gene TRBV19 combines with J gene TRBJ2-3; possibly TRBD2 for D (6 bases). The germline V gene has CDR1 LNHDA and CDR2 SQIVND (reference sequence). V was pared by 5 bases and J by 3 bases, with 15 bases between. The CDR3 spans 15 residues. As DNA, the CDR3 is TGTGCCAGTAGTCCTTTAATAGCGGCAACAGATACGCAGTATTTT. This encodes CASSPLIAATDTQYF. Supplemented by reference TRBV19 and TRBJ2-3, the full variable domain reads DGGITQSPKYLFRKEGQNVTLSCEQNLNHDAMYWYRQDPGQGLRLIYYSQIVNDFQKGDIAEGYSVSREKKESFPLTVTSAQKNPTAFYLCASSPLIAATDTQYFGPGTRLTVL.

The rearrangement joins TRBV7-9 to TRBJ2-2; 7 nucleotides agree with TRBD1. After removal of 8 bases from V and 8 bases from J, the junction contained 11 bases not matched to a gene. The CDR3 consists of 14 residues. Germline V gives CDR1 SEHNR, CDR2 FQNEAQ (reference sequence). The CDR3 reads CASELGGLKGELFF. CDR3 DNA: TGTGCCAGCGAGTTAGGGGGCCTCAAAGGGGAGCTGTTTTTT. Combining the CDR3 with reference TRBV7-9 and TRBJ2-2 gives the whole variable domain DTGVSQNPRHKITKRGQNVTFRCDPISEHNRLYWYRQTLGQGPEFLTYFQNEAQLEKSRLLSDRFSAERPKGSFSTLEIQRTEQGDSAMYLCASELGGLKGELFFGEGSRLTVL.

This clone was detected only once. The rearrangement joins TRBV21-1 to TRBJ2-7; TRBD2, the table's D call, was not compared with the DNA. TRBV21-1 is a listed pseudogene. The CDR3 totals 14 residues. CDR3 in amino acids: CASSKDRRIHEQYF. CDR3 nucleotides: TGTGCCAGCAGCAAAGATAGGCGGATCCACGAGCAGTACTTC.